This T cell receptor beta chain is from a study of regulatory T cells in long-lasting Graves disease. Study-level background: Less than 3 months of antithyroid drugs had been taken by newly diagnosed Graves' patients.

Arm-PCR with iRepertoire HTBI primers amplified the CDR3 regions for these TCR beta libraries. TCRdb re-analysed the multiplex PCR reads in MiXCR, keeping a single row per CDR3 protein. The sample holds some 500,000 distinct CDR3 sequences, roughly 16% seen once. Time point denoted: newly diagnosed GD, antithyroid drugs for less than 3 months. The TCR library used RNA extracted from PBMCs. The patients were enrolled through endocrinology in Xi'an, China. Trimming took 8 bases from V and 7 from J, leaving 15 bases between them. This CDR3 is built from 13 residues. Germline CDR1 MNHNS, CDR2 SASEGT. Many counts were recorded for this clonotype. These data were likewise used in another study, on T cells in Graves' hyperthyroidism and ophthalmopathy. That source notes: Within blood appeared most thyroid clonotypes that had expanded above 0.001.

This material consisted of peripheral blood mononuclear cells (PBMCs), taken at new diagnosis, from a patient treated with antithyroid drugs. This clonotype was sampled from a woman aged 35-65 years with Graves disease. The V and J genes are TRBV6-1 and TRBJ2-1, with unresolved D. DNA for the CDR3: TGTGCCAGCTCGAGGACCCTCCCGAATGAGCAGTTCTTC. Translating gives CASSRTLPNEQFF.